This entry concerns a single T cell receptor beta chain. Its specificity is unknown. This entry comes from a study of response to subunit inactivated influenza vaccine. Points from the study as a whole: Every seasonal influenza vaccination brings in few new T cells, the authors suggested.

TCRdb reprocessed the RT-PCR reads with MiXCR, giving one entry per CDR3 protein. There are 590,000 or so distinct CDR3 sequences in the sample; around 15% occur only once, and about 7.4% lies in the top ten. Germline loops: CDR1 SEHNR, CDR2 FQNEAQ (reference sequence). The CDR3 is made up of 14 amino acids. V gave up 5 bases and J gave up 8 bases; unmatched junction bases: 10. The source of this sequence is a man aged 50-60 years who received an inactivated influenza vaccine. The sequenced sample was PBMCs from blood, obtained around 14 days before vaccination. The chain has TRBV7-9 and TRBJ1-2; the match to TRBD1 covers 8 bases. CDR3 protein: CASSPELRTGGYTF. DNA for the CDR3: TGTGCCAGCAGCCCCGAACTGCGGACAGGGGGCTACACCTTC. Drawing the rest from reference TRBV7-9 and TRBJ1-2, the complete variable domain is DTGVSQNPRHKITKRGQNVTFRCDPISEHNRLYWYRQTLGQGPEFLTYFQNEAQLEKSRLLSDRFSAERPKGSFSTLEIQRTEQGDSAMYLCASSPELRTGGYTFGSGTRLTVV.